This T cell receptor (beta chain) was recovered during a study of cytomegalovirus exposure and HLA in healthy donors. 13 Jbeta primers and 60 Vbeta primers were used for the PCR. Profiling relied on immunoSEQ multiplex PCR, and the TCRdb table lists in-frame clones only, not all of them. Seen here are around 120,000 clones, around 79% observed once, and the top ten hold around 3%. The V gene lost 3 bases and the J gene lost 7 bases, with 16 bases spanning the gap. This CDR3 comprises 14 residues. Per germline, CDR1 MDHEN and CDR2 SYDVKM. In regard to this clone: Distinct nucleotide sequences in the sample also encode this CDR3.

The specimen was PBMCs. This clonotype originated in a woman aged 40 to 50 in good health and CMV-seronegative. The chain has TRBV28 and TRBJ2-7; tentative D call: TRBD1 (6 bases). CDR3 amino acids: CASSFPYRVSEQYF. The CDR3, as DNA: TGTGCCAGCAGTTTTCCTTACAGGGTATCGGAGCAGTACTTC.